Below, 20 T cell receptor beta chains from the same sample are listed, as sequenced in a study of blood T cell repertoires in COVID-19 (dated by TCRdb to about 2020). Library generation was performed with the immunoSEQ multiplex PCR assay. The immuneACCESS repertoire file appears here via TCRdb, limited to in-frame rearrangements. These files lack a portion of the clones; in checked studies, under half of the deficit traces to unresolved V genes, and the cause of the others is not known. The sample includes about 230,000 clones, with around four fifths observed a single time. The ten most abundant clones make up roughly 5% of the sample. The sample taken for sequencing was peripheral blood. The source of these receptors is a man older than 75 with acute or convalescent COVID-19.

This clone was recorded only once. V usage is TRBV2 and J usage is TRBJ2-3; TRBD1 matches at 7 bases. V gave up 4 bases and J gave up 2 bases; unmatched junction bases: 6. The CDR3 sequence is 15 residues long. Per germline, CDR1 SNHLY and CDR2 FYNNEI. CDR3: CASSGETGITDTQYF. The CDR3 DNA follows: TGTGCCAGCAGTGGGGAGACAGGGATCACAGATACGCAGTATTTT.

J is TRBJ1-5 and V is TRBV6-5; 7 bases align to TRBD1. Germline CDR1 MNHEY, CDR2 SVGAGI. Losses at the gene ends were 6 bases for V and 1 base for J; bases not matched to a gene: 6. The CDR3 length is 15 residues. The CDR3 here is CASRPTGVSNQPQHF. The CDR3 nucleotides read TGTGCCAGCAGGCCCACAGGGGTGAGCAATCAGCCCCAGCATTTT.

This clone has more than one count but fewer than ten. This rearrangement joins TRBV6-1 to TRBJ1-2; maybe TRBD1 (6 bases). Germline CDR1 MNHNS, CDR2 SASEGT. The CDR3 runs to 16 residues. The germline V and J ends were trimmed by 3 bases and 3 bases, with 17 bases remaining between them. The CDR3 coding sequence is TGTGCCAGCAGTGAGGGTCGTGACAGGTGGGACTATGGCTACACCTTC. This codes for CASSEGRDRWDYGYTF.

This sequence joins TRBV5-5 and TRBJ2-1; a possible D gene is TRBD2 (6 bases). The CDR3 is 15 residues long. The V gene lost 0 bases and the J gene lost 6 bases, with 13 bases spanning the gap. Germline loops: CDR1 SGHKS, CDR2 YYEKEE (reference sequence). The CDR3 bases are TGTGCCAGCAGCTTGGACCCGCAGGGACTCAATGAGCAGTTCTTC. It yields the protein CASSLDPQGLNEQFF.

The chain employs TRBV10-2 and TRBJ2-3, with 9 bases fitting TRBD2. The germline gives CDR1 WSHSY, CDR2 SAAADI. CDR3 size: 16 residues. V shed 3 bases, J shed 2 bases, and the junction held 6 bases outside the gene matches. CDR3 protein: CASSDFAGGVTDTQYF. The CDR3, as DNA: TGCGCCAGCAGTGATTTTGCGGGGGGGGTCACAGATACGCAGTATTTT.

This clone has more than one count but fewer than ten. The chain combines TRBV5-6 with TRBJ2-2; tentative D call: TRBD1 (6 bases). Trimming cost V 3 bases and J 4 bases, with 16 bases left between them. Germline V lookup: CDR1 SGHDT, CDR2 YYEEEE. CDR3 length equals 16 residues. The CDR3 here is CASSSTGRIFTGELFF. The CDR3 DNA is TGTGCCAGCAGCTCCACAGGGCGGATCTTCACCGGGGAGCTGTTTTTT.

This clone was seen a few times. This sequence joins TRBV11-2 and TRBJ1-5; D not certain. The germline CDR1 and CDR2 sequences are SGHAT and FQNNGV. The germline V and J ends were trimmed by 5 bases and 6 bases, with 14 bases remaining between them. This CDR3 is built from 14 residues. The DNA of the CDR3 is TGTGCCAGCAGCCCCTTCGGGGTGGGTCAGCCCCAGCATTTT. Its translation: CASSPFGVGQPQHF.

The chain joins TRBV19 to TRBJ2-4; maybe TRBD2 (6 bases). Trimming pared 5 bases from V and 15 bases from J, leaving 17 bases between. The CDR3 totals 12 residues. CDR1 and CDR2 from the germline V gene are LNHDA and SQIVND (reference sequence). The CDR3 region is CASSEGAGLRYF. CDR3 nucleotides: TGTGCCAGTAGTGAGGGCGCGGGGCTTCGGTACTTC.

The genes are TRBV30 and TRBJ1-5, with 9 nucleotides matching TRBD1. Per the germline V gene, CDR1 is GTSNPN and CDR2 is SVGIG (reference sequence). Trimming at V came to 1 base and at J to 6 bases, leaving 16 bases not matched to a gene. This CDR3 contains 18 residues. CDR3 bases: TGTGCCTGGAGTGGGGGACAGGGAGTACCTTTTGGGGCTCAGCCCCAGCATTTT. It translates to CAWSGGQGVPFGAQPQHF.

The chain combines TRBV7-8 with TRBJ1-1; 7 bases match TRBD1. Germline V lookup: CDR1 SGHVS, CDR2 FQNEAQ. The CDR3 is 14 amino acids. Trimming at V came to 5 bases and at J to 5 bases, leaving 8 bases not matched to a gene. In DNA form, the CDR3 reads TGTGCCAGCAGCATAGTGACAGGGCGGACTGAAGCTTTCTTT. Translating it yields CASSIVTGRTEAFF. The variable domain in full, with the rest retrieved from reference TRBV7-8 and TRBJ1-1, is GAGVSQSPRYKVAKRGQDVALRCDPISGHVSLFWYQQALGQGPEFLTYFQNEAQLDKSGLPSDRFFAERPEGSVSTLKIQRTQQEDSAVYLCASSIVTGRTEAFFGQGTRLTVV.

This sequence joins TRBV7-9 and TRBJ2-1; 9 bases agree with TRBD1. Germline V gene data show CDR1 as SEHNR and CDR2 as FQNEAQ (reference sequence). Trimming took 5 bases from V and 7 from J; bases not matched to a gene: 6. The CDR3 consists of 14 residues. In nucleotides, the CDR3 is TGTGCCAGCAGCCTCCGGGACAGGGAAAATGAGCAGTTCTTC. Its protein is CASSLRDRENEQFF.

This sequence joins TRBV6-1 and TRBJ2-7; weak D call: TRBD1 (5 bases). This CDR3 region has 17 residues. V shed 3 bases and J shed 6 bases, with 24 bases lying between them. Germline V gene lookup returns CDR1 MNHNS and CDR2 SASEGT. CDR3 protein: CASSDAYRLVVSSEQYF. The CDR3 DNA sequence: TGTGCCAGCAGTGATGCTTACAGGTTGGTAGTTTCGTCCGAGCAGTACTTC.

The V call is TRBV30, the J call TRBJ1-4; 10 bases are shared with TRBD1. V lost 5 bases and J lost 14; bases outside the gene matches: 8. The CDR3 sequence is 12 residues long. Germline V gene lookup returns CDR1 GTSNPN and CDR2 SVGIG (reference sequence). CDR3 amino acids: CAWRQGALYLFF. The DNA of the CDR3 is TGTGCCTGGCGACAGGGGGCGTTGTATCTGTTTTTT.

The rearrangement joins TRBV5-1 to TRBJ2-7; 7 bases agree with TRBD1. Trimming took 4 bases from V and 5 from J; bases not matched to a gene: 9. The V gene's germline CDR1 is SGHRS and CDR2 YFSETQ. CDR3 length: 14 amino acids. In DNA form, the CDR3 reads TGCGCCAGCAGCCTATCGACAGGGACGGACGAGCAGTACTTC. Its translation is CASSLSTGTDEQYF.

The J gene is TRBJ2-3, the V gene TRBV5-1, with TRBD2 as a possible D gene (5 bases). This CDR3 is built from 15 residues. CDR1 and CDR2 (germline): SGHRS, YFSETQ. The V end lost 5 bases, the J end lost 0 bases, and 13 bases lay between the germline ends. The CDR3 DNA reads TGCGCCAGCAGATCCAGCGGACCCAGCACAGATACGCAGTATTTT. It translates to CASRSSGPSTDTQYF.

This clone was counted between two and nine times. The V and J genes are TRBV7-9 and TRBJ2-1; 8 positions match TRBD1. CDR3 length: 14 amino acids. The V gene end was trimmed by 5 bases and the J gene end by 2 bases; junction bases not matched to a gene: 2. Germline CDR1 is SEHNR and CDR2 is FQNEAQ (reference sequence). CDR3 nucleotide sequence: TGTGCCAGCAGCCTGGGACAGGCCTACAATGAGCAGTTCTTC. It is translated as CASSLGQAYNEQFF. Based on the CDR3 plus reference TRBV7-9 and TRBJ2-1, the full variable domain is DTGVSQNPRHKITKRGQNVTFRCDPISEHNRLYWYRQTLGQGPEFLTYFQNEAQLEKSRLLSDRFSAERPKGSFSTLEIQRTEQGDSAMYLCASSLGQAYNEQFFGPGTRLTVL.

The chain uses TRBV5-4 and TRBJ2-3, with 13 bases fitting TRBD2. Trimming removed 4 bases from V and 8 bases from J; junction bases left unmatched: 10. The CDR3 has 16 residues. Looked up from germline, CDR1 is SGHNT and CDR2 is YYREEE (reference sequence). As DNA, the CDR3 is TGTGCCAGCAGCCCCAAGACTAGCGGGGGGCACAGTACGCAGTATTTT. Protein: CASSPKTSGGHSTQYF.

Here the CDR3 DNA reads TGTGCCAGCAGCCTATTGGGGACAGGGGCGAAAGCTGATAGCAATCAGCCCCAGCATTTT. Amino acid sequence: CASSLLGTGAKADSNQPQHF. The J gene is TRBJ1-5, the V gene TRBV21-1; the table's D call, TRBD1, has no DNA check behind it. TRBV21-1 is labeled a pseudogene. The length of the CDR3 is 20 residues.

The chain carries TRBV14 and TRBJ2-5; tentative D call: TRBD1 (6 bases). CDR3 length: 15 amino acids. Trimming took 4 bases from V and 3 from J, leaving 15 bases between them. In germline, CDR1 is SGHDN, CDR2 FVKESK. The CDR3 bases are TGTGCCAGCAGCCCGCAAACTAGGGGGAAAGAGACCCAGTACTTC. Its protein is CASSPQTRGKETQYF.

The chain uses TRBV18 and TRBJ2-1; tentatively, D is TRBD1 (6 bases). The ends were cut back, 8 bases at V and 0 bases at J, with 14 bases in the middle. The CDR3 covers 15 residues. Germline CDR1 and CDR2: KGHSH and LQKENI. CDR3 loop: CASAGQPSSYNEQFF. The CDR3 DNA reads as TGTGCCAGCGCCGGACAGCCGAGCTCCTACAATGAGCAGTTCTTC.